A selection of T cell receptor beta chains follows, all from one sample in a study of shared clonotypes between healthy human individuals. The method was immunoSEQ multiplex PCR; TCRdb's version includes in-frame clones alone and lacks a portion of them. This table has 530,000 or so clones, around 79% appearing once. Sequences were obtained from PBMCs. The receptors come from a woman aged 40 to 50 in good health. Some clones in this sample may be carry-over from other donors' samples. CDR3s include the opening cysteine and the closing phenylalanine or tryptophan. Each record gives: clone size, V gene, J gene, D gene, CDR3 protein, CDR3 DNA. A D gene is named only where the DNA matches it firmly. Rows may omit the clone size; those that give it use once, few, many or a size class.

few	TRBV6-1	TRBJ2-5	NA	CASTLREGETQYF	TGTGCCAGCACTCTGAGAGAGGGAGAGACCCAGTACTTC
NA	TRBV27	TRBJ1-2	NA	CASSLWGGANYGYTF	TGTGCCAGCAGTTTATGGGGGGGGGCTAACTATGGCTACACCTTC
NA	TRBV7-6	TRBJ2-7	TRBD1	CASSYRDSSYEQYF	TGTGCCAGCAGCTACCGGGACAGCTCCTACGAGCAGTACTTC
few	TRBV6-4	TRBJ2-2	TRBD2	CASSDSTSGSGELFF	TGTGCCAGCAGTGACTCCACTAGCGGGAGCGGGGAGCTGTTTTTT
NA	TRBV6-1	TRBJ2-3	NA	CASSELGLSTDTQYF	TGTGCCAGCAGTGAGCTCGGATTAAGCACAGATACGCAGTATTTT
NA	TRBV5-6	TRBJ1-3	TRBD1	CASSSSWTGGNTIYF	TGTGCCAGCAGCTCATCCTGGACAGGGGGAAACACCATATATTTT
NA	TRBV6-5	TRBJ2-7	NA	CASSYPRGAGEQYF	TGTGCCAGCAGTTACCCTAGGGGGGCGGGCGAGCAGTACTTC
NA	TRBV10-3	TRBJ2-7	NA	CAITPGEEAQYF	TGTGCCATCACCCCCGGAGAGGAAGCGCAGTACTTC
NA	TRBV5-1	TRBJ2-5	NA	CASSLWGASQETQYF	TGCGCCAGCAGCTTGTGGGGGGCCTCACAAGAGACCCAGTACTTC
NA	TRBV28	TRBJ2-2	TRBD1	CASTQDRGAGELFF	TGTGCCAGCACCCAGGACAGGGGGGCCGGGGAGCTGTTTTTT
NA	TRBV5-6	TRBJ2-7	NA	CASSLLGGTTIPNEQYF	TGTGCCAGCAGCCTTCTGGGTGGAACAACGATCCCCAACGAGCAGTACTTC
NA	TRBV18	TRBJ2-1	NA	CASSPLLGSYNEQFF	TGTGCCAGCTCACCACTTCTGGGCTCCTACAATGAGCAGTTCTTC
NA	TRBV5-4	TRBJ2-1	NA	CASSPQLASLANEQFF	TGTGCCAGCAGCCCCCAGCTAGCATCCCTGGCTAATGAGCAGTTCTTC
NA	TRBV15	TRBJ2-7	TRBD2	CATSRLGTSRSYEQYF	TGTGCCACCAGCAGGCTAGGGACTAGCAGATCCTACGAGCAGTACTTC
NA	TRBV9	TRBJ2-6	NA	CASSGDATGQNSGANVLTF	TGTGCCAGCAGCGGGGACGCAACGGGACAAAACTCTGGGGCCAACGTCCTGACTTTC
NA	TRBV7-6	TRBJ1-1	NA	CASSPYSGPTEAFF	TGTGCCAGCAGCCCGTATTCAGGGCCCACTGAAGCTTTCTTT
NA	TRBV9	TRBJ1-2	NA	CASSVDDRANYGYTF	TGTGCCAGCAGCGTAGATGACAGAGCTAACTATGGCTACACCTTC
NA	TRBV7-8	TRBJ2-3	NA	CASSLDGGMDTQYF	TGTGCCAGCAGCTTAGATGGAGGGATGGATACGCAGTATTTT
NA	TRBV2	TRBJ2-7	NA	CASVGGGTSSRLPLF	NA
NA	TRBV6-6	TRBJ2-7	TRBD1	CASSTYRGGSYEQYF	TGTGCCAGCAGTACCTACAGGGGTGGGTCCTACGAGCAGTACTTC
NA	TRBV30	TRBJ2-1	NA	CAWSVSGLYNEQFF	TGTGCCTGGAGTGTCTCTGGACTTTACAATGAGCAGTTCTTC
NA	TRBV10-3	TRBJ2-3	TRBD2	CAISGLAGMTDTQYF	TGTGCCATCTCGGGGCTAGCGGGAATGACAGATACGCAGTATTTT
NA	TRBV7-2	TRBJ2-7	NA	CASSQVAASYEQYF	TGTGCCAGCAGTCAGGTGGCAGCCTCCTACGAGCAGTACTTC
NA	TRBV9	TRBJ1-1	NA	CASSVTADGTTHTEAFF	TGTGCCAGCAGCGTAACGGCCGACGGAACAACTCACACTGAAGCTTTCTTT
NA	TRBV21-1	TRBJ2-7	NA	CASSKAGTGVIPYEQYF	TGTGCCAGCAGCAAAGCGGGGACAGGAGTTATCCCCTACGAGCAGTACTTC
NA	TRBV18	TRBJ1-2	NA	CASSPIIRDGYTF	TGTGCCAGCTCACCCATTATCAGGGACGGCTACACCTTC
NA	TRBV30	TRBJ1-4	NA	CASTDVFNEKLFF	TGTGCCTCGACGGACGTCTTTAATGAAAAACTGTTTTTT
NA	TRBV7-9	TRBJ2-1	NA	CAPGGDRANEQFF	TGTGCCCCGGGGGGGGACAGGGCCAATGAGCAGTTCTTC